This TCR beta chain was documented in a study of post-analysis software for immune sequencing data. Background on the study: Relapsing-remitting, secondary progressive and progressive-relapsing multiple sclerosis were all included among the disease courses. Regarding the study as a whole: In patients, about 5 TRBV segments were more frequent than in controls, with TRBV5-6, TRBV5-1 and TRBV20-1 among them.

This clonotype was observed a few times. Its antigen remains unknown. Built from TCR beta cDNA, the libraries had unique molecular identifiers in them. The T cell input of about 1 to 10 million gave around 450,000 cDNA molecules. One entry per CDR3 protein results from TCRdb running MiXCR on the PCR reads. The table records hundreds of thousands of distinct CDR3 sequences, 44% of them present only once. CDR3 size: 12 residues. Germline V lookup: CDR1 DFQATT, CDR2 SNEGSKA (reference sequence). V lost 4 bases and J 2 bases, leaving 9 bases between the germline ends. The sequence came from a girl aged 5-17 years with multiple sclerosis. Input material: blood. V is TRBV20-1 and J is TRBJ2-7; D remains unclear. CDR3 residues: CSAMGMAYEQYF. The CDR3 nucleotides read TGCAGTGCTATGGGGATGGCCTACGAGCAGTACTTC.